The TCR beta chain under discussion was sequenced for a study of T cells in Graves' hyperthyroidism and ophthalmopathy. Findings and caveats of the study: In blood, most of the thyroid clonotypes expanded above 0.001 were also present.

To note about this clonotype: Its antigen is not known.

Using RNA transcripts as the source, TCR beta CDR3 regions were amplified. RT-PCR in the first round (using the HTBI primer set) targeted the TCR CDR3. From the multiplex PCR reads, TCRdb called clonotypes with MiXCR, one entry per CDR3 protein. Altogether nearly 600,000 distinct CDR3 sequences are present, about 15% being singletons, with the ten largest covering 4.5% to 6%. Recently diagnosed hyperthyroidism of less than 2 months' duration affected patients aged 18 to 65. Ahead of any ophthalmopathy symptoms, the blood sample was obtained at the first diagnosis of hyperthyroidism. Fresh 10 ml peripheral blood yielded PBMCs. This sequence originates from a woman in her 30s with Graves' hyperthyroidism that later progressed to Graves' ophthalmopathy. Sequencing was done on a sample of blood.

The CDR3 sequence is CASSLRTGTGGSQPQHF. CDR3 sequence (DNA): TGTGCCAGCAGCTTGCGTACCGGGACAGGGGGAAGTCAGCCCCAGCATTTT. The V call is TRBV7-2, the J call TRBJ1-5; TRBD1 agrees at 11 bases. V was pared by 3 bases and J by 6 bases, with 10 bases of the junction left unmatched. CDR3 length: 17 residues. Germline loops: CDR1 SGHTA, CDR2 FQGNSA.